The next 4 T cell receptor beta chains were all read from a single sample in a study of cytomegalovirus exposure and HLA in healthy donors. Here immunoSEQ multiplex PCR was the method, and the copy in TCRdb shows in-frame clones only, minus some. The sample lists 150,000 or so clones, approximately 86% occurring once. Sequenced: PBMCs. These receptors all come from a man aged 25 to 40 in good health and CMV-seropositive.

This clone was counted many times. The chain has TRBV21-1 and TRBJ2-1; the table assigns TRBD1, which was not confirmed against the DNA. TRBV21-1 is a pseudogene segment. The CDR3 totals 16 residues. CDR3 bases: TGTGCCAGCAGCTCACAGACAGGGGTGTACTGCAATGAGCAGTTCTTC. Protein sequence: CASSSQTGVYCNEQFF.

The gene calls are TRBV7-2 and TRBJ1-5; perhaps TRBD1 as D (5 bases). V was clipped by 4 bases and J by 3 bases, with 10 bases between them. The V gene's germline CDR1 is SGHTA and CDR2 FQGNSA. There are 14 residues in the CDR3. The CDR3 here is CASSSQGPNQPQHF. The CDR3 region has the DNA TGTGCCAGCAGCTCTCAGGGTCCCAATCAGCCCCAGCATTTT.

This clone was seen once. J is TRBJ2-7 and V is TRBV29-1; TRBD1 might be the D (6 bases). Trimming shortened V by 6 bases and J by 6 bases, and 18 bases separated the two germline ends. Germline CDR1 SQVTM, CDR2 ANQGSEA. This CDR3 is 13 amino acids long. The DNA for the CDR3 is TGCAGCGTCCAAGGGGGTGGGGTAAGCGAGCAGTACTTC. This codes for CSVQGGGVSEQYF.

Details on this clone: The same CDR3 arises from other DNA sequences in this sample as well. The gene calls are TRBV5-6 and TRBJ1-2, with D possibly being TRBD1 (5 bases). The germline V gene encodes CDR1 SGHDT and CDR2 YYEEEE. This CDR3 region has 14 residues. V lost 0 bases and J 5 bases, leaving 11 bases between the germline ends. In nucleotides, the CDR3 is TGTGCCAGCAGCTTGGACAGGTTTAATTATGGCTACACCTTC. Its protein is CASSLDRFNYGYTF.